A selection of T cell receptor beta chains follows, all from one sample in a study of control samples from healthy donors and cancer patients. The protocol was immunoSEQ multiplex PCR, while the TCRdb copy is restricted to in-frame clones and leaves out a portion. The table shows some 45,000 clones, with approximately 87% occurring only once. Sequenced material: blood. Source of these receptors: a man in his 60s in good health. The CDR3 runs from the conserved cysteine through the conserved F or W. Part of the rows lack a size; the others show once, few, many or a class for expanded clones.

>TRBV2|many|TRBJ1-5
CASREQGAGLNQPQHF
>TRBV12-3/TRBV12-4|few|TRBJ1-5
CASSLDGRQPQHF
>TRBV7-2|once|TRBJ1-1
CASSSGQGSGDTEAFF
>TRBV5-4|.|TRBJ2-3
CASSLSSDTQYF
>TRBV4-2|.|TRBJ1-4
CASSLWTANEKLFF
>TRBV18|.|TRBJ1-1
CASSRQEMNTEAFF
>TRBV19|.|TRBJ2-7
CASSAFRDSYEQYF
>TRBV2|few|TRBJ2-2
CASRLGGVGELFF
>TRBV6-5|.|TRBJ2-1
CASRVAGGAYNEQFF
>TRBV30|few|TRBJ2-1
CAWSGLAGGPSNEQFF
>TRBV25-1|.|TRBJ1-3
CASRDQGSGNTIYF
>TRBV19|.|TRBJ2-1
CASRTGTRSYNEQFF
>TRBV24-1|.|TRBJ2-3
CATSDAGGGQGDTQYF
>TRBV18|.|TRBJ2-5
CASSYRSGIQETQYF
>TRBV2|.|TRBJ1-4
CASSEYPGTVAKLFF
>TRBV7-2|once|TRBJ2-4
CASSPSEGRRGIQYF
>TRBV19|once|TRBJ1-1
CASSIGGGRRTEAFF
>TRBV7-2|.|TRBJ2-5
CASSLDNGGEETQYF
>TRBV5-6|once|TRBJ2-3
CASSFSTGHTQYF
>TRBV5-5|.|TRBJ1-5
CASSPDRGRNQPQHF
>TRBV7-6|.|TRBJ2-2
CASSSNLRDSSNTGELFF
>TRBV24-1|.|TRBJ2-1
CATSDGGSYNEQFF
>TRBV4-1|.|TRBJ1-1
CASSPQGQTNTEAFF
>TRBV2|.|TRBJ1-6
CASSEDPARNSPLHF
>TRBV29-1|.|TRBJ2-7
CSVAYDRNYEQYF
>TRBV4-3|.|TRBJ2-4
CASSQDRAGGAKNIQYF
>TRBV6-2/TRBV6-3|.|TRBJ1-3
CASSYSRDVLRNTIYF
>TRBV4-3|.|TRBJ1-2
CASSQEGRQGDGYTF
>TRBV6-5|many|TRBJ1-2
CASSSLRGLYGYTF
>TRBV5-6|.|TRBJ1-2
CASSLKRFYGYTF
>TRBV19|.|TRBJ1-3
CASSPDRGGGNTIYF
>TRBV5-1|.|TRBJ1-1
CASRIQANTEAFF
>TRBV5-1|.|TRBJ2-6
CASSLGLAVSGANVLTF